This TCR beta chain was sequenced for a study of shared T cell receptors in the human thymus. Looked up from germline, CDR1 is SNHLY and CDR2 is FYNNEI. Trimming left V 5 bases short and J 8 bases short, with 15 bases between. This CDR3 has 13 amino acids. Profiling relied on immunoSEQ multiplex PCR, and the TCRdb table lists in-frame clones only, not all of them. The sample includes about 730,000 clones, 70% to 90% of them seen just once. This sample was shared with a second study, whose subject was human thymus T cells. That paper states: Healthy Finnish infants having corrective surgery for congenital heart defects served as donors. During corrective heart surgery, resections were taken, and the thymus tissue came from them. A high degree of thymic repertoire overlap among unrelated individuals was reported in related research.

This sequence joins TRBV2 and TRBJ1-2, with D maybe TRBD1 (5 bases). The receptor's source is a girl under three years old with a congenital heart defect. Source material: thymocytes. CDR3 protein: CASSSQGGQGYTF. DNA of the CDR3: TGTGCCAGCAGTTCTCAGGGAGGTCAAGGCTACACCTTC.